This T cell receptor (beta chain) was captured in a study of blood T cell repertoires in COVID-19. The CDR3 consists of 14 residues. CDR1 is MDHEN, CDR2 SYDVKM, per germline. Unmatched junction bases numbered 6, after V lost 10 bases and J lost 1 base. Generated by immunoSEQ multiplex PCR, the TCRdb table keeps only in-frame clones and is missing some. The sample gives 130,000 to 150,000 clones, 81% of which show up once; about 7.5% is in the top ten. This clonotype originated in a human donor in a cohort sampled during active COVID-19. The specimen sequenced was peripheral blood. The V call is TRBV28, the J call TRBJ2-1; the match to TRBD2 covers 8 bases. The CDR3 DNA follows: TGTGCCATCATTAGCGGGACTTCCTACAATGAGCAGTTCTTC. It yields the protein CAIISGTSYNEQFF.